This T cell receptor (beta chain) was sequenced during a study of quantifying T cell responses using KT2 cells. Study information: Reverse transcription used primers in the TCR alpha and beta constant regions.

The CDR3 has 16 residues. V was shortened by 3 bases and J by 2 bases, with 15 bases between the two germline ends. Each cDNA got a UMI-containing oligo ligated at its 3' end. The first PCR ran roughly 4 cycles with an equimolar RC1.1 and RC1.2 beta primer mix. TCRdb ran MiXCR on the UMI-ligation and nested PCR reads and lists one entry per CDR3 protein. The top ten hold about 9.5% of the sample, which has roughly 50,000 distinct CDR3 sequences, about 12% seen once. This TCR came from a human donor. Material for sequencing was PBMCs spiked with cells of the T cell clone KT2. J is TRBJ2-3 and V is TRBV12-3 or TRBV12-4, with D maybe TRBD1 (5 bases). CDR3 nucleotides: TGTGCCAGCAGTTTTGAGGACACAACCTCCACAGATACGCAGTATTTT. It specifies CASSFEDTTSTDTQYF.